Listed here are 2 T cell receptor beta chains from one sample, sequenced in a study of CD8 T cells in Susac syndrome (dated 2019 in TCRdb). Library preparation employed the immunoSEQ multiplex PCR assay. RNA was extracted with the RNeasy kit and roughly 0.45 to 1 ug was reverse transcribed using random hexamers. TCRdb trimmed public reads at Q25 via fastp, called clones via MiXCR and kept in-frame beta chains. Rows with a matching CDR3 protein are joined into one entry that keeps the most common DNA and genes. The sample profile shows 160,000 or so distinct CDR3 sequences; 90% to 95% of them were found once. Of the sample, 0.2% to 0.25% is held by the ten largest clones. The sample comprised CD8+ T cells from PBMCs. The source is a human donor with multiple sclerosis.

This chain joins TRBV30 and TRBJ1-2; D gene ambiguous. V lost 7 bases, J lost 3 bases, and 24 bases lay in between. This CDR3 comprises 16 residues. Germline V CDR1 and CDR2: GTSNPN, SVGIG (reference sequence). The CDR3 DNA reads TGTGCCTCTACCCACACCGCGGACGGCGTCCACTATGGCTACACCTTC. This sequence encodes CASTHTADGVHYGYTF.

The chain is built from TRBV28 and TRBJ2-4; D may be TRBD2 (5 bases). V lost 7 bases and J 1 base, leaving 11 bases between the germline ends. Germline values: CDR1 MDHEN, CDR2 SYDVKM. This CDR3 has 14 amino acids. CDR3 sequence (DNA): TGTGCCAGCACTGGACTTACGGCCAAAAACATTCAGTACTTC. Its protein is CASTGLTAKNIQYF. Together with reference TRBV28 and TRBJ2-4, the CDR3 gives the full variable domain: DVKVTQSSRYLVKRTGEKVFLECVQDMDHENMFWYRQDPGLGLRLIYFSYDVKMKEKGDIPEGYSVSREKKERFSLILESASTNQTSMYLCASTGLTAKNIQYFGAGTRLSVL.